This is a list of T cell receptor beta chains from one sample in a study of shared clonotypes between healthy human individuals. Produced via immunoSEQ multiplex PCR; TCRdb's table is partial and in-frame only. The table includes 630,000 or so clones, 95% to 98% detected once. Specimen: naive CD8+ T cells sorted from blood. Source of these receptors: a man aged 30-40 years in good health. Each CDR3 is given with its conserved first and last residue. A D gene is named only where the DNA matches it firmly. The size entry is marked missing in some rows and otherwise reads once, few, many or a size class.

V	D	size	J	CDR3	DNA
TRBV2	.	few	TRBJ1-5	CASSDYINSNQPQHF	TGTGCCAGCAGTGATTATATCAATAGCAATCAGCCCCAGCATTTT
TRBV6-5	.	.	TRBJ1-4	CASSYFGQTTNEKLFF	TGTGCCAGCAGTTACTTCGGACAGACAACTAATGAAAAACTGTTTTTT
TRBV5-1	.	.	TRBJ2-5	CASSLFGETQYF	TGCGCCAGCAGCTTGTTTGGGGAGACCCAGTACTTC
TRBV6-1	.	.	TRBJ1-3	CASSEGQALGNTIYF	TGTGCCAGCAGTGAAGGACAGGCCCTAGGAAACACCATATATTTT
TRBV6-5	.	.	TRBJ2-7	CASSYSPGSYEQYF	TGTGCCAGCAGTTACTCTCCGGGCTCCTACGAGCAGTACTTC
TRBV5-1	.	.	TRBJ2-1	CASADSSSYNEQFF	TGCGCCAGCGCTGACAGTAGCTCCTACAATGAGCAGTTCTTC
TRBV5-4	.	.	TRBJ2-1	CATGSESVLNEQFF	TGTGCCACCGGTAGCGAGAGTGTTTTAAATGAGCAGTTCTTC
TRBV5-6	TRBD2	.	TRBJ2-1	CASSQGLAGVIRHEQFF	TGTGCCAGCAGCCAGGGACTAGCGGGAGTAATCAGGCATGAGCAGTTCTTC
TRBV10-3	.	once	TRBJ2-3	CAISAYGDTQYF	TGTGCCATCAGTGCCTATGGGGATACGCAGTATTTT
TRBV5-5	TRBD2	.	TRBJ2-7	CASSPSSGLSSYEQYF	TGTGCCAGCAGCCCGTCTAGCGGGCTGAGCTCCTACGAGCAGTACTTC
TRBV6-4	.	.	TRBJ2-2	CASSEFAASLGGELFF	TGTGCCAGCAGTGAATTCGCGGCTAGCTTGGGCGGGGAGCTGTTTTTT
TRBV19	.	.	TRBJ2-1	CASSIGGDEQFF	TGTGCCAGTAGTATAGGGGGTGATGAGCAGTTCTTC
TRBV27	.	.	TRBJ2-7	CASSTRQTYEQYF	TGTGCCAGCAGTACCCGGCAGACCTACGAGCAGTACTTC
TRBV10-1	.	.	TRBJ2-7	CASRDPSYEQYF	TGCGCCAGCAGGGACCCTTCCTACGAGCAGTACTTC
TRBV7-8	TRBD2	.	TRBJ2-3	CASSPLAGGPNTQYF	TGTGCCAGCAGCCCGTTAGCGGGAGGGCCGAATACGCAGTATTTT
TRBV7-2	TRBD2	.	TRBJ2-1	CASSLVTSANNEQFF	TGTGCCAGCAGCTTAGTGACTAGCGCCAACAATGAGCAGTTCTTC
TRBV9	.	.	TRBJ2-7	CASSDEDSWSYEQYF	TGTGCCAGCAGCGACGAGGACAGTTGGTCCTACGAGCAGTACTTC
TRBV6-6	TRBD1	.	TRBJ2-1	CASSYSMESRGHEQFF	TGTGCCAGCAGTTACTCTATGGAGAGCAGGGGGCATGAGCAGTTCTTC
TRBV6-1	TRBD2	once	TRBJ2-1	CASSEQGSGRISYNEQFF	TGTGCCAGCAGTGAACAAGGTAGCGGGAGGATATCCTACAATGAGCAGTTCTTC
TRBV6-5	TRBD1	.	TRBJ1-5	CASSYRTGGDQPQHF	TGTGCCAGCAGTTACCGGACAGGGGGCGATCAGCCCCAGCATTTT
TRBV28	.	once	TRBJ2-7	CASSRGTHEFYEQYF	TGTGCCAGCAGTAGAGGGACACATGAGTTTTACGAGCAGTACTTC
TRBV5-1	.	.	TRBJ2-7	CASSLNRAYEQYF	TGCGCCAGCAGCTTGAACAGGGCTTACGAGCAGTACTTC
TRBV11-2	.	.	TRBJ2-1	CASSFVELNEQFF	TGTGCCAGCAGCTTCGTAGAGCTGAATGAGCAGTTCTTC
TRBV11-2	.	.	TRBJ2-5	CASNRGGYQETQYF	TGTGCCAGCAACCGAGGGGGTTATCAAGAGACCCAGTACTTC
TRBV6-6	.	.	TRBJ1-5	CATHSTGVAQPQHF	TGTGCCACTCATTCTACCGGGGTGGCTCAGCCCCAGCATTTT
TRBV6-5	.	.	TRBJ2-3	CASSYRADTQYF	TGTGCCAGCAGTTACAGGGCAGATACGCAGTATTTT